This passage covers 11 T cell receptor beta chains from one sample sequenced in a study of T cell responses to AZD1222 COVID-19 vaccine. Sequencing was performed with immunoSEQ multiplex PCR; in TCRdb, only in-frame clones are kept and a portion is missing. In the table there are about 160,000 clones, around 92% of which are singletons. The source was peripheral blood, collected 28 days after the second AZD1222 dose. These receptors were taken from an adult who received the AZD1222 COVID-19 vaccine.

The chain has TRBV6-4 and TRBJ1-5; D remains unclear. The CDR3 consists of 13 residues. Germline V lookup: CDR1 MRHNA, CDR2 SNTAGT. Between the trimmed V and J ends, which lost 8 bases and 6 bases, there was a span of 14 bases. CDR3 sequence (DNA): TGTGCCAGCTTCTCTGGAGGGAGTCAGCCCCAGCATTTT. Its protein is CASFSGGSQPQHF.

J is TRBJ2-3 and V is TRBV5-6; 10 bases are a match to TRBD2. The CDR3 totals 14 residues. The J segment lost 5 bases and the V segment lost 3 bases, leaving 3 bases of the junction unmatched. The germline gives CDR1 SGHDT, CDR2 YYEEEE. CDR3 residues: CASSSPSGGDTQYF. In DNA form, the CDR3 reads TGTGCCAGCAGCTCCCCTAGCGGGGGAGATACGCAGTATTTT.

The rearrangement uses TRBV6-5 and TRBJ1-6, with D possibly being TRBD1 (5 bases). CDR1 and CDR2 from the germline V gene are MNHEY and SVGAGI. The CDR3 loop spans 13 amino acids. V dropped 4 bases and J dropped 8 bases, with 9 bases sitting between them. CDR3 bases: TGTGCCAGCAGTTCACGGGGGGATTCACCCCTCCACTTT. Translation: CASSSRGDSPLHF.

A few counts support this clone. The chain joins TRBV9 to TRBJ1-2, with a tentative D call TRBD1 (5 bases). Between the trimmed V and J ends, which lost 0 bases and 4 bases, there was a span of 13 bases. The germline CDR1 and CDR2 sequences are SGDLS and YYNGEE. CDR3 size: 15 residues. The CDR3 reads CASSVGQGISYGYTF. CDR3 bases: TGTGCCAGCAGCGTAGGTCAGGGTATCAGCTATGGCTACACCTTC. Combining the CDR3 with reference TRBV9 and TRBJ1-2 gives the whole variable domain DSGVTQTPKHLITATGQRVTLRCSPRSGDLSVYWYQQSLDQGLQFLIQYYNGEERAKGNILERFSAQQFPDLHSELNLSSLELGDSALYFCASSVGQGISYGYTFGSGTRLTVV.

The chain employs TRBV5-6 and TRBJ2-2, with TRBD2 as a possible D gene (6 bases). V lost 3 bases, J lost 4 bases, and 10 bases lay in between. CDR1 SGHDT and CDR2 YYEEEE come from the germline V gene. The CDR3 runs 14 residues. DNA for the CDR3: TGTGCCAGCAGCTACGGACTATCCACCGGGGAGCTGTTTTTT. As protein: CASSYGLSTGELFF.

The chain carries TRBV10-2 and TRBJ1-5; TRBD1 matches 7 bases. J gave up 0 bases and V 7 bases, and 3 bases lay outside the gene matches. CDR1 is WSHSY and CDR2 is SAAADI in the germline V gene. The CDR3 is made up of 14 amino acids. CDR3 nucleotide sequence: TGCGCCAGCACAGGGGGTTATAGCAATCAGCCCCAGCATTTT. It yields the protein CASTGGYSNQPQHF.

The chain carries TRBV2 and TRBJ2-1; D remains ambiguous. The germline V gene has CDR1 SNHLY and CDR2 FYNNEI. Trimming removed 5 bases at V and 5 bases at J, with 4 bases between. This CDR3 has 11 residues. The CDR3 coding sequence is TGTGCCAGCAGTTCCAACAATGAGCAGTTCTTC. Residues: CASSSNNEQFF.

V and J are TRBV9 and TRBJ2-7; 9 bases agree with TRBD2. The germline V gene has CDR1 SGDLS and CDR2 YYNGEE. CDR3 length: 13 amino acids. J gave up 7 bases and V 2 bases, and 4 bases lay outside the gene matches. The DNA of the CDR3 is TGTGCCAGCAGCGTGCGGCTAGCGGGGGAGCAGTACTTC. This sequence encodes CASSVRLAGEQYF.

The chain recombines TRBV27 with TRBJ1-6; D not certain. The CDR3 runs to 17 residues. The V end was cut by 3 bases, the J end by 7 bases, with 19 bases between. Per germline, CDR1 MNHEY and CDR2 SMNVEV (reference sequence). CDR3 nucleotide sequence: TGTGCCAGCAGTTTCGGCTCCACCTACTTAGAGAATTCACCCCTCCACTTT. Its translation: CASSFGSTYLENSPLHF.

The J gene is TRBJ2-3, the V gene TRBV4-2; D gene uncertain. Germline V gives CDR1 LGHNA, CDR2 YNFKEQ. The CDR3 contains 14 residues. Trimming removed 2 bases at V and 2 bases at J, with 8 bases between. The DNA for the CDR3 is TGTGCCAGCAGCCAAAATCGGGCCACAGATACGCAGTATTTT. It specifies CASSQNRATDTQYF.

This chain links TRBV27 with TRBJ1-1, with D tentatively TRBD1 (5 bases). CDR3 size: 15 residues. The V end was cut by 3 bases, the J end by 1 base, with 12 bases between. The germline V gene has CDR1 MNHEY and CDR2 SMNVEV (reference sequence). Written as DNA, the CDR3 is TGTGCCAGCAGTTTCCTACAGGCCCCGAACACTGAAGCTTTCTTT. Its translation is CASSFLQAPNTEAFF.